This TCR beta chain is drawn from a study of T cell changes during pregnancy in multiple sclerosis. This clone was counted ten times or more. Germline trimming cut 6 bases from V and 5 bases from J; bases unmatched to any gene: 9. Germline CDR1 SGHAT, CDR2 FQNNGV. CDR3 size: 15 residues. Sequencing used immunoSEQ multiplex PCR; TCRdb keeps in-frame clones, though not all of them. Of roughly 70,000 clones listed, 90% are singletons. The sequences come from peripheral blood, collected in the third trimester of pregnancy. This sequence was found in a female donor with multiple sclerosis, enrolled in a pregnancy study. The V and J genes are TRBV11-2 and TRBJ2-5, with 10 bases fitting TRBD1. The CDR3 bases are TGTGCCAGCAGTCCCGGACAGGGGGATTTGGAGACCCAGTACTTC. Its translation is CASSPGQGDLETQYF.